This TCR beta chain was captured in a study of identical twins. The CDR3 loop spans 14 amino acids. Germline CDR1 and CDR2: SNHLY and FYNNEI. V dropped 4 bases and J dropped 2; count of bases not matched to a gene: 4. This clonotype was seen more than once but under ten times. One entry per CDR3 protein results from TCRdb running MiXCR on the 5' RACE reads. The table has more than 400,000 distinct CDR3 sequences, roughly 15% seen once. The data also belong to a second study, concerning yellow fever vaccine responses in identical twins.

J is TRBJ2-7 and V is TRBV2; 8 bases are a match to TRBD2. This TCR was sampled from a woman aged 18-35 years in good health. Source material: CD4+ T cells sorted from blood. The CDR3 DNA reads TGTGCCAGCAGTGGTAGCGGGGTAGCCTACGAGCAGTACTTC. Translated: CASSGSGVAYEQYF. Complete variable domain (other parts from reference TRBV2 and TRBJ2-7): EPEVTQTPSHQVTQMGQEVILRCVPISNHLYFYWYRQILGQKVEFLVSFYNNEISEKSEIFDDQFSVERPDGSNFTLKIRSTKLEDSAMYFCASSGSGVAYEQYFGPGTRLTVT.